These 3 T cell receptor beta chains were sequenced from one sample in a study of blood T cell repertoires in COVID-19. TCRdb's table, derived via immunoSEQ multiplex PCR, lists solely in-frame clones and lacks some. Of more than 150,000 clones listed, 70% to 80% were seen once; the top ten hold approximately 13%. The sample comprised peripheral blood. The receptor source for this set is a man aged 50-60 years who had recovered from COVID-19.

The CDR3 bases are TGTGCCAGCAGTAAGGGACAGCAAGAGACCCAGTACTTC. Protein sequence: CASSKGQQETQYF. V and J are TRBV2 and TRBJ2-5; 7 bases are a match to TRBD1. Germline trimming cut 5 bases from V and 2 bases from J; bases unmatched to any gene: 2. This CDR3 spans 13 amino acids. The germline V gene has CDR1 SNHLY and CDR2 FYNNEI.

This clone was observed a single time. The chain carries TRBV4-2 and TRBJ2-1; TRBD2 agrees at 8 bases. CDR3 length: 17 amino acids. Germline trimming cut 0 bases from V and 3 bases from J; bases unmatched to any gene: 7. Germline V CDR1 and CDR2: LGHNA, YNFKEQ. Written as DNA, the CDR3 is TGTGCCAGCAGCCAAGAAACAGCGGGAGTGGGCTACAATGAGCAGTTCTTC. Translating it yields CASSQETAGVGYNEQFF.

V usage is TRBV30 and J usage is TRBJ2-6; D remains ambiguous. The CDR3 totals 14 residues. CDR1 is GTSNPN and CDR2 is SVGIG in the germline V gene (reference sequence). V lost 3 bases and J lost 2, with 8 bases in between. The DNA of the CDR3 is TGTGCCTGGAGGAACCTAGCTGGGGCCAACGTCCTGACTTTC. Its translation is CAWRNLAGANVLTF.